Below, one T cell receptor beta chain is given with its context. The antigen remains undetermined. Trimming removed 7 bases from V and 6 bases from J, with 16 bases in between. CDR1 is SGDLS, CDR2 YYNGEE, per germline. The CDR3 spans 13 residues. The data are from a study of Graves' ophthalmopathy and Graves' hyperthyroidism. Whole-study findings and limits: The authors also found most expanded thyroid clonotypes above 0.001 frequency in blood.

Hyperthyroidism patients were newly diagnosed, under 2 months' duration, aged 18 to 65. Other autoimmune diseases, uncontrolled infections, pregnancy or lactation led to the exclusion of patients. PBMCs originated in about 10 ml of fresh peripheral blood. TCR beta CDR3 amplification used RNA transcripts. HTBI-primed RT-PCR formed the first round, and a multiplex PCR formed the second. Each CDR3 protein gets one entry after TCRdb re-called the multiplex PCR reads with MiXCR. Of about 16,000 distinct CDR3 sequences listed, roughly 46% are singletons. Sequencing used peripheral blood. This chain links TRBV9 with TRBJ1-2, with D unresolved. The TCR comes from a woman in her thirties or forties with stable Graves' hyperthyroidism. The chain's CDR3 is CASGESVGDGYTF. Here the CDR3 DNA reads TGTGCCAGCGGCGAGTCAGTGGGAGATGGCTACACCTTC.